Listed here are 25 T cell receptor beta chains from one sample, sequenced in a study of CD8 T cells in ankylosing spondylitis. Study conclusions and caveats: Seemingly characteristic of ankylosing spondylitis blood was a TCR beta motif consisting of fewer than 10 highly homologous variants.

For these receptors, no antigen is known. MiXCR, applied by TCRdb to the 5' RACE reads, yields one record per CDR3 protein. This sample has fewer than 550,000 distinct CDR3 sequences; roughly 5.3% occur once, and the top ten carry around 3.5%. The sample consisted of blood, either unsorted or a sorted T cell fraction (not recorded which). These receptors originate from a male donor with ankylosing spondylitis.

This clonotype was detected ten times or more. The CDR3 is CASSPQGYSYEQYF. CDR3 DNA: TGTGCCAGCAGCCCACAGGGGTATTCCTACGAGCAGTACTTC. The J gene is TRBJ2-7, the V gene TRBV5-5; 7 bases agree with TRBD1. There are 14 residues in the CDR3. With 4 bases clipped from V and 1 base from J, the junction kept 5 bases outside the gene matches. CDR1 is SGHKS and CDR2 is YYEKEE in the germline V gene (reference sequence).

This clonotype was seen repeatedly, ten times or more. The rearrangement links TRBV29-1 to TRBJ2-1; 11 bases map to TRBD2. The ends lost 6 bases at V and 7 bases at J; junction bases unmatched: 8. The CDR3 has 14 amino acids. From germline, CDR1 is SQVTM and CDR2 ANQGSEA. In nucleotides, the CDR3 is TGCAGCGTCTTCCCGGGACTAGCGGATAATGAGCAGTTCTTC. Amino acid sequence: CSVFPGLADNEQFF.

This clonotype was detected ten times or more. The CDR3 sequence is CASSLSPGQDKNIQYF. DNA of the CDR3: TGCGCCAGCAGCTTGTCCCCCGGACAGGACAAAAACATTCAGTACTTC. The rearrangement links TRBV5-1 to TRBJ2-4; 7 bases line up with TRBD1. Germline V gene data show CDR1 as SGHRS and CDR2 as YFSETQ. Trimming took 1 base from V and 3 from J; bases not matched to a gene: 7. The CDR3 runs 16 residues.

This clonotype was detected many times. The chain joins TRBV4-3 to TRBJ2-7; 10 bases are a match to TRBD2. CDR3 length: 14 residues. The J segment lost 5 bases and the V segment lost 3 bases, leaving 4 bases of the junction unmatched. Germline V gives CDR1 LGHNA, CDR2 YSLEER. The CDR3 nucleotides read TGCGCCAGCAGCCACCTAGCGGGAGACGACGAGCAGTACTTC. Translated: CASSHLAGDDEQYF.

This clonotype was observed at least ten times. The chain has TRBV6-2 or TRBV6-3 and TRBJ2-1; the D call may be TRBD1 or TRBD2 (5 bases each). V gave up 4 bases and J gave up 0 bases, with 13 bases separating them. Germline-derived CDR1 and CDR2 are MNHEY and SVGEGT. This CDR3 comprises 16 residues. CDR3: CASSSPGTASYNEQFF. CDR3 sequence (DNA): TGTGCCAGCAGTTCGCCCGGGACGGCCTCCTACAATGAGCAGTTCTTC.

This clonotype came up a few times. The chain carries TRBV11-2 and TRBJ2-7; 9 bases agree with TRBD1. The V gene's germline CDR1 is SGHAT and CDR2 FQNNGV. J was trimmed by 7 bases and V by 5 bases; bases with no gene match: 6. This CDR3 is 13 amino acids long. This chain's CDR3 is CASSPSTGGEQYF. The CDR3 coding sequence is TGTGCCAGCAGCCCGTCGACAGGGGGAGAGCAGTACTTC.

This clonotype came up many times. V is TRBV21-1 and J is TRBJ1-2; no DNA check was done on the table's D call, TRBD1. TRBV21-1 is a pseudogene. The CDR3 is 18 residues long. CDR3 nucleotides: TGTGCCAGCGGAAAAGGGTACATAGAGGGGGGGAACTCTTATGGCTACACCTTC. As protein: CASGKGYIEGGNSYGYTF.

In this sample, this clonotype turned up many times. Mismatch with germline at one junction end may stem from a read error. In DNA, the CDR3 is TGTGCCAGCAGTACAGGGGTTAGCAATCAGCCCCAGCATTTT. Protein: CASSTGVSNQPQHF. This chain uses TRBV19 with TRBJ1-5, with 7 nucleotides matching TRBD1. The CDR3 is 14 residues long. Germline values: CDR1 LNHDA, CDR2 SQIVND (reference sequence). The full variable domain, with the rest looked up from reference TRBV19 and TRBJ1-5, is DGGITQSPKYLFRKEGQNVTLSCEQNLNHDAMYWYRQDPGQGLRLIYYSQIVNDFQKGDIAEGYSVSREKKESFPLTVTSAQKNPTAFYLCASSTGVSNQPQHFGDGTRLSIL.

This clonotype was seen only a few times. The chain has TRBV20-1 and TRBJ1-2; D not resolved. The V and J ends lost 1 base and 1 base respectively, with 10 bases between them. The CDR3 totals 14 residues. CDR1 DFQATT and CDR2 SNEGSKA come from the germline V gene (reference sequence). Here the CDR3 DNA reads TGCAGTGCTAGAGGGGCCTCGTATAACTATGGCTACACCTTC. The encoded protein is CSARGASYNYGYTF.

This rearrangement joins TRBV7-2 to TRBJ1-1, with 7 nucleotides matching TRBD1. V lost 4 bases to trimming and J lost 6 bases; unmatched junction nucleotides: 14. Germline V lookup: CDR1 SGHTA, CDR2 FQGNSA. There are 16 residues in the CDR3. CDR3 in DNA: TGTGCCAGCAGCTCCAACCCCTGGACAGGTTGGGCTGAAGCTTTCTTT. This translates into CASSSNPWTGWAEAFF.

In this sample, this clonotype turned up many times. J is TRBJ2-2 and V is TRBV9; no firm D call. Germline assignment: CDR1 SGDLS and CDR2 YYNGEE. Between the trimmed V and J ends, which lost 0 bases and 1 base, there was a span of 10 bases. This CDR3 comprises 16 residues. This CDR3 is CASSVAAGGNTGELFF. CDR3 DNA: TGTGCCAGCAGCGTAGCGGCAGGCGGGAACACCGGGGAGCTGTTTTTT.

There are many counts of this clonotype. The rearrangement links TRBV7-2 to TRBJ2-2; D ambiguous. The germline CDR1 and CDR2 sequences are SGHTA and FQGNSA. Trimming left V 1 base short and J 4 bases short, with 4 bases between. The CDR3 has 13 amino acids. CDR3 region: CASSLVTTGELFF. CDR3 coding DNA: TGTGCCAGCAGCTTAGTTACCACCGGGGAGCTGTTTTTT.

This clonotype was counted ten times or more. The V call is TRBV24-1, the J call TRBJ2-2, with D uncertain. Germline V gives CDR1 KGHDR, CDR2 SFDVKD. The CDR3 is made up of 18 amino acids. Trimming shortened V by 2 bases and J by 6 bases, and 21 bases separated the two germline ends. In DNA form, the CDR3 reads TGTGCCACCAGTGATTCTGGACCTAAAAGGAAAGGTTCCGGGGAGCTGTTTTTT. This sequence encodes CATSDSGPKRKGSGELFF.

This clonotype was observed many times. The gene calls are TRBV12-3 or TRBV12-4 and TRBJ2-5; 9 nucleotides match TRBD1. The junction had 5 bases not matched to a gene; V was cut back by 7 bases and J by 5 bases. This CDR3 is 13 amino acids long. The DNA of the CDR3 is TGTGCCAGCACCATTGACAGGGGGGAGACCCAGTACTTC. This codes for CASTIDRGETQYF.

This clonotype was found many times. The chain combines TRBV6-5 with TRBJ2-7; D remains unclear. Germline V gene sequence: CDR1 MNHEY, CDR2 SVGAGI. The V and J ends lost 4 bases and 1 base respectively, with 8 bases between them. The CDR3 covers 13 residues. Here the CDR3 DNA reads TGTGCCAGCAGTTCGCGGCCGTCCTACGAGCAGTACTTC. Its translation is CASSSRPSYEQYF.

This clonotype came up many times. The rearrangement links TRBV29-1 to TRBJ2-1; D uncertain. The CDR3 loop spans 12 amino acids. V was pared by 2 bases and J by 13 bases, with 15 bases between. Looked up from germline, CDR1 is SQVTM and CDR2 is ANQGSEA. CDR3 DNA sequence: TGCAGCGTTGAAAGTGCTGGAACAGATCAGTTCTTC. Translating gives CSVESAGTDQFF.

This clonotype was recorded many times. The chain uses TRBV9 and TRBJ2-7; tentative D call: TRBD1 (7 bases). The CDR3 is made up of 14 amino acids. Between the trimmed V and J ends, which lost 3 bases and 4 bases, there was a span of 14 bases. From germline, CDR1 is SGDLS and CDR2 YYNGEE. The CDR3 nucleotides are TGTGCCAGCAGCGAGGGGGCCCGGGGGTACGAGCAGTACTTC. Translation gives CASSEGARGYEQYF.

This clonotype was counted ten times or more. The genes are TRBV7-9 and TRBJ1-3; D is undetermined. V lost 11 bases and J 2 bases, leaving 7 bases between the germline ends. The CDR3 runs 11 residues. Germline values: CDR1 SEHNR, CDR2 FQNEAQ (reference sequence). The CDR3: CASSAGNTIYF. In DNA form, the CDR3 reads TGTGCCTCTTCGGCTGGAAACACCATATATTTT. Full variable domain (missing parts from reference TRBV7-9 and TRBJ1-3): DTGVSQNPRHKITKRGQNVTFRCDPISEHNRLYWYRQTLGQGPEFLTYFQNEAQLEKSRLLSDRFSAERPKGSFSTLEIQRTEQGDSAMYLCASSAGNTIYFGEGSWLTVV.

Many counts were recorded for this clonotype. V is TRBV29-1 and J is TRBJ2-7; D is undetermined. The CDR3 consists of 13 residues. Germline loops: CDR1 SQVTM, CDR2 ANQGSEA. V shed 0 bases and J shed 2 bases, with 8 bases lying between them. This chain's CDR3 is CSVEDRQAYEQYF. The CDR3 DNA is TGCAGCGTTGAAGATCGCCAGGCCTACGAGCAGTACTTC.

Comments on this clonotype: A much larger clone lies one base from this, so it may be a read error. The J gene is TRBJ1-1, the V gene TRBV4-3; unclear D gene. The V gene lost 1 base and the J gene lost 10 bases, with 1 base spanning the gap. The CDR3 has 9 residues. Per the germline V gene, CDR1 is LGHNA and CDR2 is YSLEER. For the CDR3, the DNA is TGCGCCAGCAGCCAAGCAGCTTTCTTT. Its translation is CASSQAAFF.

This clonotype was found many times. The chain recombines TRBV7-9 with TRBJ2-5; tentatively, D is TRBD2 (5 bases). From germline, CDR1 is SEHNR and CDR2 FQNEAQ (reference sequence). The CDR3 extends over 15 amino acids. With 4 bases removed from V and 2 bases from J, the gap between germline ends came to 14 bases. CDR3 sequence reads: CASSSPRTPQETQYF. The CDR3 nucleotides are TGTGCCAGCAGCTCCCCCAGGACTCCACAAGAGACCCAGTACTTC. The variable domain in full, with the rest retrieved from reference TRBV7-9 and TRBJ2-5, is DTGVSQNPRHKITKRGQNVTFRCDPISEHNRLYWYRQTLGQGPEFLTYFQNEAQLEKSRLLSDRFSAERPKGSFSTLEIQRTEQGDSAMYLCASSSPRTPQETQYFGPGTRLLVL.

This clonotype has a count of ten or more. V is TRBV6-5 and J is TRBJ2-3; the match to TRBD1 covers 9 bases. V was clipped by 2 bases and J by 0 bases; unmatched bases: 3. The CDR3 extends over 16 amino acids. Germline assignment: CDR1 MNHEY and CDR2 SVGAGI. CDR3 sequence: CASSYRDRASTDTQYF. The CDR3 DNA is TGTGCCAGCAGTTACAGGGACAGGGCTAGCACAGATACGCAGTATTTT.

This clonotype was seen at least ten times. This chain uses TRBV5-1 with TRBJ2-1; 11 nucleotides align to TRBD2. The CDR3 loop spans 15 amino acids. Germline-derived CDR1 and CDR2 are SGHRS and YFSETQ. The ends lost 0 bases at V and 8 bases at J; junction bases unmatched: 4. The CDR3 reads CASSLGLAGNHEQFF. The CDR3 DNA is TGCGCCAGCAGCTTGGGACTAGCGGGGAATCATGAGCAGTTCTTC.

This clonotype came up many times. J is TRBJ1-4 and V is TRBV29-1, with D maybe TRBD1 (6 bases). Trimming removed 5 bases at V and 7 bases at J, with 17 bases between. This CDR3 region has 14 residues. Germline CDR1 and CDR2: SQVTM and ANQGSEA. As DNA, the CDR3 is TGCAGCGTTAAAACCACAGGGAGCACTGAAAAACTGTTTTTT. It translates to CSVKTTGSTEKLFF.

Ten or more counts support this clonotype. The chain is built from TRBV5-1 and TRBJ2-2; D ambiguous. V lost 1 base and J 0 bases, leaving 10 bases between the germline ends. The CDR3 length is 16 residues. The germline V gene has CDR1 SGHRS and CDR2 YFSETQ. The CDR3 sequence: CASSLIPGTNTGELFF. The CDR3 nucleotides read TGCGCCAGCAGCTTGATCCCAGGCACGAACACCGGGGAGCTGTTTTTT.